A few counts support the clone carrying this T cell receptor beta chain. What it recognizes is unknown. A multiplex PCR was run with 60 Vbeta primers and 13 Jbeta primers. The assay was immunoSEQ multiplex PCR, and TCRdb's table has in-frame clones only and misses some. The table records some 160,000 clones, around 78% of them present only once. This sample was included in a study of cytomegalovirus exposure and HLA in healthy donors. Study results and caveats: Altogether, 160 or so TCR beta chains were recorded as cytomegalovirus-associated.

The V gene lost 5 bases and the J gene lost 10 bases, with 14 bases spanning the gap. The CDR3 runs 12 residues. Germline V gene lookup returns CDR1 SGHVS and CDR2 FQNEAQ. The sample was PBMCs. The receptor was derived from a man between 40 and 49 years old in good health and CMV-seronegative. This chain links TRBV7-8 with TRBJ1-1; TRBD1 might be the D (5 bases). CDR3 in DNA: TGTGCCAGCAGCCGACTCGCGGGGGGAGCTTTCTTT. The encoded protein is CASSRLAGGAFF.